The sequence of this TCR beta chain was determined in a study of beta chain features in type 1 diabetes. Study at large: In age, gender and cell yields, patients were similar to healthy donors.

Study observations and caveats: Researchers report that Type 1 diabetes patients had moderately but significantly shorter TCRB CDR3s across all four CD4+ subsets.

The authors reverse transcribed all of the isolated RNA, so sequencing captured expressed TCRB transcripts. Method: immunoSEQ multiplex PCR; TCRdb's copy keeps in-frame clones and lacks some. The data show 500,000 to 800,000 clones, roughly 12% seen once. There are a few counts of this clone. Its antigen is undetermined. The CDR3 has 11 residues. The germline V and J ends were trimmed by 1 base and 7 bases, with 7 bases remaining between them. The V gene's germline CDR1 is DFQATT and CDR2 SNEGSKA (reference sequence). Sequencing input: naive CD4+ T cells from blood. This chain uses TRBV20-1 with TRBJ1-1; tentative D call: TRBD1 (5 bases). The receptor comes from a man between 25 and 39 years old with type 1 diabetes. The CDR3 DNA reads TGCAGTGCTAGAGGGGGGTTTGAAGCTTTCTTT. Encoded protein: CSARGGFEAFF.